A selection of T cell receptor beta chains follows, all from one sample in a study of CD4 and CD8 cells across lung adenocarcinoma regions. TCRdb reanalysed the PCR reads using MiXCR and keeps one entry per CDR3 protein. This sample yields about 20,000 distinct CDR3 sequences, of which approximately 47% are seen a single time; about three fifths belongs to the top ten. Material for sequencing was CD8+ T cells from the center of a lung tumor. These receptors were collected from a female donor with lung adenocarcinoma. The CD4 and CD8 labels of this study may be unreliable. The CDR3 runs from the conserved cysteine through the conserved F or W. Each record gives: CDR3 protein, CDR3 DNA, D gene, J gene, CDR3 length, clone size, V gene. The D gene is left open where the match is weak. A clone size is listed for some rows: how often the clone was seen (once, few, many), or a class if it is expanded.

cdr3_aa: CASSVAGGPGETQYF
cdr3_nt: TGTGCCAGCAGTGTAGCGGGGGGGCCCGGGGAGACCCAGTACTTC
d_call: TRBD2
j_call: TRBJ2-5
cdr3_length: 15
clone_size: few
v_call: TRBV6-1

cdr3_aa: CASSVPWAGNYGYTF
cdr3_nt: TGTGCCAGCAGTGTTCCCTGGGCAGGGAACTATGGCTACACCTTC
d_call: -
j_call: TRBJ1-2
cdr3_length: 15
clone_size: -
v_call: TRBV25-1

cdr3_aa: CASTITEGPYPQYF
cdr3_nt: TGTGCCAGCACCATTACGGAGGGACCCTACCCCCAGTACTTC
d_call: -
j_call: TRBJ2-5
cdr3_length: 14
clone_size: -
v_call: TRBV6-1

cdr3_aa: CASSESPGRSYEQYF
cdr3_nt: TGTGCCAGCAGCGAGTCCCCGGGCCGTTCGTACGAGCAGTACTTC
d_call: -
j_call: TRBJ2-7
cdr3_length: 15
clone_size: -
v_call: TRBV10-3

cdr3_aa: CASSPNGATDGYTF
cdr3_nt: TGCGCCAGCAGTCCTAACGGGGCAACTGATGGCTACACCTTC
d_call: -
j_call: TRBJ1-2
cdr3_length: 14
clone_size: -
v_call: TRBV10-1

cdr3_aa: CASTPPPSSGVKTQYF
cdr3_nt: TGTGCCAGCACCCCCCCCCCATCTAGCGGGGTAAAGACCCAGTACTTC
d_call: TRBD2
j_call: TRBJ2-5
cdr3_length: 16
clone_size: -
v_call: TRBV12-3/TRBV12-4

cdr3_aa: CASSKTSGGGGELFF
cdr3_nt: TGTGCCAGCAGCAAAACTAGCGGAGGGGGCGGGGAGCTGTTTTTT
d_call: TRBD2
j_call: TRBJ2-2
cdr3_length: 15
clone_size: -
v_call: TRBV6-1

cdr3_aa: CASSYGQGRETQYF
cdr3_nt: TGTGCCAGCAGCTACGGACAGGGCCGAGAGACCCAGTACTTC
d_call: TRBD1
j_call: TRBJ2-5
cdr3_length: 14
clone_size: once
v_call: TRBV11-1

cdr3_aa: CAGSGGRPPDTQYF
cdr3_nt: TGTGCGGGCAGCGGAGGCAGGCCCCCAGATACGCAGTATTTC
d_call: -
j_call: TRBJ2-3
cdr3_length: 14
clone_size: -
v_call: TRBV27

cdr3_aa: CASRDRRRSGYTF
cdr3_nt: TGTGCCAGCAGGGACAGGAGAAGGTCTGGCTACACCTTC
d_call: TRBD1
j_call: TRBJ1-2
cdr3_length: 13
clone_size: -
v_call: TRBV6-1

cdr3_aa: CGSRHGTNNTQYF
cdr3_nt: TGTGGCAGCAGGCACGGGACTAACAATACGCAGTACTTC
d_call: TRBD2
j_call: TRBJ2-7
cdr3_length: 13
clone_size: once
v_call: TRBV7-7

cdr3_aa: CSARVGTSGQEQFF
cdr3_nt: TGCAGTGCTAGAGTAGGGACTAGCGGTCAAGAGCAGTTCTTC
d_call: TRBD2
j_call: TRBJ2-1
cdr3_length: 14
clone_size: few
v_call: TRBV20-1

cdr3_aa: CASSGLAGGDDTQYF
cdr3_nt: TGTGCCAGCAGCGGACTAGCGGGGGGGGACGATACGCAGTATTTT
d_call: TRBD2
j_call: TRBJ2-3
cdr3_length: 15
clone_size: many
v_call: TRBV11-2

cdr3_aa: CASSAPGGALSSYEQYF
cdr3_nt: TGTGCCAGCAGCGCCCCAGGAGGAGCTCTGAGCTCCTACGAGCAGTACTTC
d_call: -
j_call: TRBJ2-7
cdr3_length: 17
clone_size: many
v_call: TRBV7-2

cdr3_aa: CASSTNAKGSYEQYF
cdr3_nt: TGTGCCAGCAGTACCAACGCTAAGGGGTCCTACGAGCAGTACTTC
d_call: -
j_call: TRBJ2-7
cdr3_length: 15
clone_size: medium-sized
v_call: TRBV6-1

cdr3_aa: CAISERVEETQYF
cdr3_nt: TGTGCCATCAGTGAGAGGGTGGAAGAGACCCAGTACTTC
d_call: -
j_call: TRBJ2-5
cdr3_length: 13
clone_size: -
v_call: TRBV10-3

cdr3_aa: CASSFPEGGNEQFF
cdr3_nt: TGTGCCAGCAGTTTCCCTGAAGGGGGCAATGAGCAGTTCTTC
d_call: -
j_call: TRBJ2-1
cdr3_length: 14
clone_size: many
v_call: TRBV27

cdr3_aa: CASSSTQWGAEQFF
cdr3_nt: TGTGCCAGCAGTTCCACACAGTGGGGTGCTGAGCAGTTCTTC
d_call: -
j_call: TRBJ2-1
cdr3_length: 14
clone_size: -
v_call: TRBV6-5

cdr3_aa: CASSAAGRARTKNIQYF
cdr3_nt: TGTGCCAGCAGTGCAGCCGGACGAGCTAGGACCAAAAACATTCAGTACTTC
d_call: -
j_call: TRBJ2-4
cdr3_length: 17
clone_size: once
v_call: TRBV6-1

cdr3_aa: CASSDPGLCAKNIQYF
cdr3_nt: TGTGCCAGCAGCGACCCGGGGCTGTGTGCCAAAAACATTCAGTACTTC
d_call: -
j_call: TRBJ2-4
cdr3_length: 16
clone_size: -
v_call: TRBV25-1

cdr3_aa: CASSPTRDGEQYF
cdr3_nt: TGTGCCAGCAGCCCAACCCGGGACGGCGAGCAGTACTTC
d_call: -
j_call: TRBJ2-7
cdr3_length: 13
clone_size: -
v_call: TRBV27

cdr3_aa: CASSLGGGAGLSYEQYF
cdr3_nt: TGTGCCAGCAGCTTAGGGGGAGGGGCGGGACTCTCCTACGAGCAGTACTTC
d_call: TRBD2
j_call: TRBJ2-7
cdr3_length: 17
clone_size: -
v_call: TRBV7-2

cdr3_aa: CASSPRLAAVLQNTQYF
cdr3_nt: TGTGCCAGCAGTCCGCGTCTCGCGGCTGTGCTCCAAAACACTCAGTACTTC
d_call: -
j_call: TRBJ2-4
cdr3_length: 17
clone_size: -
v_call: TRBV6-1

cdr3_aa: CASSTGGYTEAFF
cdr3_nt: TGTGCCAGCAGTACAGGGGGCTACACTGAAGCTTTCTTT
d_call: TRBD1
j_call: TRBJ1-1
cdr3_length: 13
clone_size: -
v_call: TRBV11-2

cdr3_aa: CASSQTSLAGDSYEQYF
cdr3_nt: TGCGCCAGCAGCCAAACTTCCTTGGCGGGGGACTCCTACGAGCAGTACTTC
d_call: TRBD2
j_call: TRBJ2-7
cdr3_length: 17
clone_size: -
v_call: TRBV4-3

cdr3_aa: CASSPGTGSPDTQYF
cdr3_nt: TGCGCCAGCAGTCCTGGGACAGGGAGCCCAGATACGCAGTATTTT
d_call: TRBD1
j_call: TRBJ2-3
cdr3_length: 15
clone_size: -
v_call: TRBV10-1

cdr3_aa: CASRGVKGTEAFF
cdr3_nt: TGTGCCAGCAGGGGGGTTAAGGGTACTGAAGCTTTCTTT
d_call: -
j_call: TRBJ1-1
cdr3_length: 13
clone_size: -
v_call: TRBV6-1

cdr3_aa: CASRVSGFSAKDTQYF
cdr3_nt: TGTGCCAGCCGTGTCTCGGGGTTCAGTGCCAAAGACACTCAGTATTTT
d_call: -
j_call: TRBJ2-3
cdr3_length: 16
clone_size: once
v_call: TRBV6-1

cdr3_aa: CASSEFLTYEQYF
cdr3_nt: TGCGCCAGCAGTGAGTTTCTGACCTACGAGCAGTACTTC
d_call: -
j_call: TRBJ2-7
cdr3_length: 13
clone_size: -
v_call: TRBV10-2

cdr3_aa: CGSSAPDTQYF
cdr3_nt: TGTGGGAGCAGCGCCCCAGATACGCAGTATTTC
d_call: -
j_call: TRBJ2-3
cdr3_length: 11
clone_size: -
v_call: TRBV11-1

cdr3_aa: CASSEAAGEAGELFF
cdr3_nt: TGTGCCAGCAGTGAAGCGGCGGGAGAGGCCGGGGAGCTGTTTTTT
d_call: TRBD2
j_call: TRBJ2-2
cdr3_length: 15
clone_size: few
v_call: TRBV6-1

cdr3_aa: CASSLAGGHTDIQYF
cdr3_nt: TGTGCCAGCAGTCTAGCGGGGGGCCACACAGATATTCAGTACTTC
d_call: TRBD2
j_call: TRBJ2-4
cdr3_length: 15
clone_size: -
v_call: TRBV6-1

cdr3_aa: CASSVGDRGYEQYF
cdr3_nt: TGTGCCAGCAGCGTAGGGGACAGGGGTTACGAGCAGTACTTC
d_call: TRBD1
j_call: TRBJ2-7
cdr3_length: 14
clone_size: -
v_call: TRBV9

cdr3_aa: CASSEWEGYTDTQYF
cdr3_nt: TGCGCCAGCAGTGAGTGGGAGGGTTACACAGATACGCAGTATTTT
d_call: TRBD2
j_call: TRBJ2-3
cdr3_length: 15
clone_size: -
v_call: TRBV10-2

cdr3_aa: CASSSGTASYEQYF
cdr3_nt: TGTGCCAGCAGTTCCGGGACAGCCTCCTACGAGCAGTACTTC
d_call: TRBD1
j_call: TRBJ2-7
cdr3_length: 14
clone_size: -
v_call: TRBV6-5

cdr3_aa: CASSDLAGSSTDTQYF
cdr3_nt: TGTGCCAGCAGTGATCTAGCGGGATCAAGCACAGATACGCAGTATTTT
d_call: TRBD2
j_call: TRBJ2-3
cdr3_length: 16
clone_size: -
v_call: TRBV6-1

cdr3_aa: CRSTGRGGKNTQYF
cdr3_nt: TGCCGCAGCACGGGGCGGGGAGGCAAAAACACGCAGTACTTC
d_call: -
j_call: TRBJ2-4
cdr3_length: 14
clone_size: once
v_call: TRBV6-2/TRBV6-3

cdr3_aa: CASSEAGGQRSTDIQYF
cdr3_nt: TGTGCCAGCAGTGAAGCCGGGGGACAGCGGTCCACAGACATTCAGTACTTC
d_call: -
j_call: TRBJ2-4
cdr3_length: 17
clone_size: -
v_call: TRBV6-1

cdr3_aa: CASSLRENTGELFF
cdr3_nt: TGTGCCAGCAGTTTAAGGGAGAACACCGGGGAGCTGTTTTTT
d_call: -
j_call: TRBJ2-2
cdr3_length: 14
clone_size: -
v_call: TRBV27

cdr3_aa: CASSESLAGGQDTQYF
cdr3_nt: TGTGCCAGCAGTGAATCACTAGCGGGGGGCCAAGATACCCAGTATTTT
d_call: TRBD2
j_call: TRBJ2-3
cdr3_length: 16
clone_size: -
v_call: TRBV25-1

cdr3_aa: CASSGGRAQDTQYF
cdr3_nt: TGCGCGAGCAGCGGGGGTCGTGCCCAAGATACCCAGTACTTT
d_call: TRBD2
j_call: TRBJ2-3
cdr3_length: 14
clone_size: -
v_call: TRBV10-1

cdr3_aa: CASSLGGYQPQHF
cdr3_nt: TGTGCCAGCAGCTTAGGAGGGTATCAGCCCCAGCATTTT
d_call: -
j_call: TRBJ1-5
cdr3_length: 13
clone_size: few
v_call: TRBV11-3

cdr3_aa: CASSEGGGGQDQDTQYF
cdr3_nt: TGTGCCAGCAGTGAAGGGGGCGGGGGGCAGGACCAAGACACTCAGTACTTC
d_call: TRBD2
j_call: TRBJ2-5
cdr3_length: 17
clone_size: -
v_call: TRBV6-1

cdr3_aa: CASSQVPGDSAGELFF
cdr3_nt: TGCGCCAGCAGCCAAGTACCGGGGGACAGCGCCGGGGAGCTGTTTTTT
d_call: -
j_call: TRBJ2-2
cdr3_length: 16
clone_size: -
v_call: TRBV4-3

cdr3_aa: CASSSWGRGGHETQYF
cdr3_nt: TGTGCCAGCAGCTCCTGGGGGCGGGGGGGCCATGAGACCCAGTACTTC
d_call: TRBD2
j_call: TRBJ2-5
cdr3_length: 16
clone_size: -
v_call: TRBV7-2

cdr3_aa: CASAGGGGGDQDTQYF
cdr3_nt: TGTGCCAGCGCGGGGGGAGGGGGCGGAGACCAAGATACCCAGTACTTC
d_call: -
j_call: TRBJ2-4
cdr3_length: 16
clone_size: -
v_call: TRBV7-2

cdr3_aa: CSASRGQPSVYNEQFF
cdr3_nt: TGCAGTGCGTCGAGAGGACAGCCGTCAGTCTACAATGAGCAGTTCTTC
d_call: -
j_call: TRBJ2-1
cdr3_length: 16
clone_size: -
v_call: TRBV20-1

cdr3_aa: CASSRASGSFYEQYF
cdr3_nt: TGTGCCAGCAGCCGGGCTAGCGGGAGTTTCTACGAGCAGTACTTC
d_call: TRBD2
j_call: TRBJ2-7
cdr3_length: 15
clone_size: -
v_call: TRBV3-1

cdr3_aa: CASSEGGFRAKNTQYF
cdr3_nt: TGTGCCAGCAGCGAAGGGGGCTTCAGAGCCAAAAACACGCAGTATTTT
d_call: TRBD1
j_call: TRBJ2-3
cdr3_length: 16
clone_size: once
v_call: TRBV6-1

cdr3_aa: CASSRPPGEQYF
cdr3_nt: TGTGCCAGCAGCCGACCCCCCGGTGAGCAGTACTTC
d_call: -
j_call: TRBJ2-5
cdr3_length: 12
clone_size: -
v_call: TRBV4-2

cdr3_aa: CASSERQSEQFF
cdr3_nt: TGCGCCAGCAGTGAGCGGCAGTCAGAGCAGTTCTTC
d_call: -
j_call: TRBJ2-1
cdr3_length: 12
clone_size: medium-sized
v_call: TRBV10-2

cdr3_aa: CASSLYGLLALEQFF
cdr3_nt: TGTGCCAGCAGTTTATATGGGCTACTGGCCCTTGAGCAGTTCTTC
d_call: -
j_call: TRBJ2-1
cdr3_length: 15
clone_size: few
v_call: TRBV28

cdr3_aa: CASSYSGGPDEQFF
cdr3_nt: TGTGCCAGCAGTTACTCCGGGGGGCCCGATGAGCAGTTCTTC
d_call: -
j_call: TRBJ2-1
cdr3_length: 14
clone_size: many
v_call: TRBV6-5

cdr3_aa: CASGDNGLAGTDTQYF
cdr3_nt: TGTGCCAGCGGGGATAACGGACTAGCGGGGACAGATACGCAGTATTTT
d_call: TRBD2
j_call: TRBJ2-3
cdr3_length: 16
clone_size: -
v_call: TRBV6-2/TRBV6-3

cdr3_aa: CAGSGLGRTETQYF
cdr3_nt: TGTGCGGGCAGTGGCCTAGGACGCACAGAGACGCAGTACTTC
d_call: -
j_call: TRBJ2-5
cdr3_length: 14
clone_size: -
v_call: TRBV27

cdr3_aa: CATSGQRGQGATPFTDTQYF
cdr3_nt: TGTGCCACCAGTGGACAGAGGGGACAGGGGGCCACGCCTTTCACAGATACGCAGTATTTT
d_call: TRBD1
j_call: TRBJ2-3
cdr3_length: 20
clone_size: few
v_call: TRBV24-1

cdr3_aa: CATGLGAKDMQYF
cdr3_nt: TGCGCCACGGGCCTTGGAGCCAAAGACATGCAGTACTTC
d_call: -
j_call: TRBJ2-4
cdr3_length: 13
clone_size: -
v_call: TRBV7-2

cdr3_aa: CAIRPSGGGDKNMQYF
cdr3_nt: TGTGCCATCAGACCTTCGGGGGGGGGAGACAAAAACATGCAGTACTTC
d_call: TRBD2
j_call: TRBJ2-4
cdr3_length: 16
clone_size: -
v_call: TRBV10-3

cdr3_aa: CATYRASGGPGAGTQYF
cdr3_nt: TGTGCCACCTACCGGGCTAGCGGGGGGCCAGGCGCGGGGACCCAGTACTTC
d_call: TRBD2
j_call: TRBJ2-5
cdr3_length: 17
clone_size: -
v_call: TRBV6-2/TRBV6-3